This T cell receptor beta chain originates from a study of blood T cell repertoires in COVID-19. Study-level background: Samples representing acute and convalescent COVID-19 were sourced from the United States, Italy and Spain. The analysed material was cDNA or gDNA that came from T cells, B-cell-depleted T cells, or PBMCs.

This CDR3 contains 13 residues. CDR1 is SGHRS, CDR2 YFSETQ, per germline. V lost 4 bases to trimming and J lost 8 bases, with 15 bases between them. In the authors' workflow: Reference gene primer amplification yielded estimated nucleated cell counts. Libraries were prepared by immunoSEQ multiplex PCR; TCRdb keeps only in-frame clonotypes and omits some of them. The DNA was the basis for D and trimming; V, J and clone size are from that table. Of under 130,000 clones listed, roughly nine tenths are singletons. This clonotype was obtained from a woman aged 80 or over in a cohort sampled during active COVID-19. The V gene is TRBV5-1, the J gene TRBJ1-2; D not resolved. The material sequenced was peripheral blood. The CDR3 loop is CASSPPVTDGYTF. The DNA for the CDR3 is TGCGCCAGCAGCCCCCCCGTGACTGACGGCTACACCTTC.